This T cell receptor (beta chain) was captured in a study of T cell clonotyping in hematopoietic cell transplantation. As for the study in general: Pretransplant recipient samples were taken after cytoreduction. Study-wide results and caveats: CD4 and CD8 repertoire contributions could not be separated without sorting.

Points on this clone: Its target is not known.

Time point given: recipient sample about 28 days before transplant, after cytoreduction. Sequencing used immunoSEQ multiplex PCR; TCRdb keeps in-frame clones, though not all of them. Of tens of thousands of clones in the sample, roughly 85% were seen once. This CDR3 is built from 13 residues. Germline V gene sequence: CDR1 MNHNY, CDR2 SVGAGI (reference sequence). V gave up 2 bases and J gave up 4 bases, with 6 bases separating them. The V gene is TRBV6-6, the J gene TRBJ1-5; D unclear. The receptor's source is a man in his sixties with acute myeloid leukemia. Some clones in this sample may be carry-over from other donors' samples. Sequences were derived from peripheral blood mononuclear cells, sampled before stem cell transplant. This CDR3 is CASSYNVNQPQHF. In DNA form, the CDR3 reads TGTGCCAGCAGTTACAACGTAAATCAGCCCCAGCATTTT.